Below are 7 T cell receptor beta chains sequenced from a single sample in a study of shared clonotypes between healthy human individuals. Using immunoSEQ multiplex PCR, the repertoire was profiled, and TCRdb retains in-frame clones only, with some absent. The top ten clones hold 10% to 15% of a sample with about 480,000 clones, approximately 79% of them seen once. The specimen was PBMCs. The receptors here all came from a woman between 40 and 50 years old in good health. Some clones in this sample may be carry-over from other donors' samples.

This chain links TRBV7-3 with TRBJ2-5, with 7 bases fitting TRBD1. The CDR3 contains 13 residues. Trimming at V came to 5 bases and at J to 3 bases, leaving 3 bases not matched to a gene. Looked up from germline, CDR1 is SGHTA and CDR2 is FQGTGA. The CDR3 protein is CASSNTGEETQYF. In DNA, the CDR3 is TGTGCCAGCAGCAATACAGGGGAAGAGACCCAGTACTTC.

The J gene is TRBJ2-7, the V gene TRBV5-1; D unclear. Germline CDR1 SGHRS, CDR2 YFSETQ. The V end lost 1 base, the J end lost 2 bases, and 13 bases lay between the germline ends. This CDR3 contains 15 residues. CDR3: CASSLNWGPTYEQYF. CDR3 DNA: TGCGCCAGCAGCTTGAATTGGGGTCCTACCTACGAGCAGTACTTC. Combining the CDR3 with reference TRBV5-1 and TRBJ2-7 gives the whole variable domain KAGVTQTPRYLIKTRGQQVTLSCSPISGHRSVSWYQQTPGQGLQFLFEYFSETQRNKGNFPGRFSGRQFSNSRSEMNVSTLELGDSALYLCASSLNWGPTYEQYFGPGTRLTVT.

The rearrangement uses TRBV30 and TRBJ1-1; D not resolved. CDR1 and CDR2 (germline): GTSNPN, SVGIG (reference sequence). V was shortened by 4 bases and J by 3 bases, with 12 bases between the two germline ends. This CDR3 has 13 amino acids. DNA of the CDR3: TGTGCCTGGACTCTTCAGGTTGACACTGAAGCTTTCTTT. It translates to CAWTLQVDTEAFF. The variable domain in full, with the rest retrieved from reference TRBV30 and TRBJ1-1, is SQTIHQWPATLVQPVGSPLSLECTVEGTSNPNLYWYRQAAGRGLQLLFYSVGIGQISSEVPQNLSASRPQDRQFILSSKKLLLSDSGFYLCAWTLQVDTEAFFGQGTRLTVV.

This rearrangement joins TRBV7-9 to TRBJ2-1, with TRBD1 matching 10 bases. J was trimmed by 8 bases and V by 5 bases; bases with no gene match: 9. From germline, CDR1 is SEHNR and CDR2 FQNEAQ (reference sequence). The CDR3 has 15 amino acids. CDR3 amino acids: CASSQTGGRRDEQFF. In nucleotides, the CDR3 is TGTGCCAGCAGCCAGACAGGGGGCCGTAGGGATGAGCAGTTCTTC.

The V call is TRBV7-9, the J call TRBJ2-7; 14 bases fit TRBD2. This CDR3 is 16 amino acids long. With 4 bases clipped from V and 2 bases from J, the junction kept 4 bases outside the gene matches. Germline V gene sequence: CDR1 SEHNR, CDR2 FQNEAQ (reference sequence). The CDR3 reads CASSSGLAGDAYEQYF. The CDR3 DNA reads TGTGCCAGCAGCTCGGGACTAGCGGGAGACGCCTACGAGCAGTACTTC.

The CDR3 is CASSSWGLAEAFF. The DNA for the CDR3 is TGTGCCAGTAGCTCCTGGGGTTTAGCTGAAGCTTTCTTT. The chain employs TRBV19 and TRBJ1-1; D gene unclear. There are 13 residues in the CDR3. The V gene lost 6 bases and the J gene lost 6 bases, with 14 bases spanning the gap. Germline values: CDR1 LNHDA, CDR2 SQIVND (reference sequence).

This rearrangement joins TRBV6-5 to TRBJ2-7; the D is unclear. The germline V gene encodes CDR1 MNHEY and CDR2 SVGAGI. This CDR3 has 13 residues. The V end was cut by 2 bases, the J end by 4 bases, with 9 bases between. CDR3 DNA: TGTGCCAGCAGTTACAATCGGGCTTACGAGCAGTACTTC. It is translated as CASSYNRAYEQYF.